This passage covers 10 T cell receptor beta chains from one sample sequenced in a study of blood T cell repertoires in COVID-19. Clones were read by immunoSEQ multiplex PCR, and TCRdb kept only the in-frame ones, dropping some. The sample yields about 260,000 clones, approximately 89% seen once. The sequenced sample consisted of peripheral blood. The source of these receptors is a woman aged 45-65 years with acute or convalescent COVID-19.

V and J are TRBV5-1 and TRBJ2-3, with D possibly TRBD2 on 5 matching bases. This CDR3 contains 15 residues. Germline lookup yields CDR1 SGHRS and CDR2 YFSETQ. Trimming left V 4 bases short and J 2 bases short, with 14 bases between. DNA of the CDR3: TGCGCCAGCAGCCTCGGGAATAGGATCACAGATACGCAGTATTTT. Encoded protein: CASSLGNRITDTQYF.

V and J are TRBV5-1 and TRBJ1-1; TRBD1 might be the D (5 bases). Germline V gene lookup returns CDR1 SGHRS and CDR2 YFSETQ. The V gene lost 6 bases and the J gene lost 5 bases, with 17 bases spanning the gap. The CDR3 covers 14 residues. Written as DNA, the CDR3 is TGCGCCAGCACCTTCGGGACTGAGGGAACTGAAGCTTTCTTT. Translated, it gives CASTFGTEGTEAFF.

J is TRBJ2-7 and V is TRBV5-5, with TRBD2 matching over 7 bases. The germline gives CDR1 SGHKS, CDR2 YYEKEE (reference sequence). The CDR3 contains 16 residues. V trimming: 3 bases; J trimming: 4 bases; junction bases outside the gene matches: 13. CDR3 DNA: TGTGCCAGCAGCTCGGCAGCCTCCGGGGGGAGTTACGAGCAGTACTTC. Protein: CASSSAASGGSYEQYF. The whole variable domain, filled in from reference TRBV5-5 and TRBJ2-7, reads DAGVTQSPTHLIKTRGQQVTLRCSPISGHKSVSWYQQVLGQGPQFIFQYYEKEERGRGNFPDRFSARQFPNYSSELNVNALLLGDSALYLCASSSAASGGSYEQYFGPGTRLTVT.

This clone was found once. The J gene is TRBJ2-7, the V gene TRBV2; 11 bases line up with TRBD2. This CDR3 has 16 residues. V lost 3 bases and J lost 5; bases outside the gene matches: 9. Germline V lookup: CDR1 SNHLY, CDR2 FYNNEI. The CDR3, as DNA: TGTGCCAGCAGTGACCCTACTAGCGGGGGACTTGACGAGCAGTACTTC. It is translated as CASSDPTSGGLDEQYF.

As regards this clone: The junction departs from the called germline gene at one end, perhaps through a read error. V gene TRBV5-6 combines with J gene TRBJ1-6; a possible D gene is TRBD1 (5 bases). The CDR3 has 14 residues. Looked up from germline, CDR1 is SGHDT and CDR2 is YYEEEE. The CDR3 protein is CASRVRGYDSPLHF. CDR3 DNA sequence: TGTGCCAGCAGAGTAAGGGGCTATGATTCACCCCTCCACTTT.

CDR3 residues: CASSLTGDVLEQYF. The CDR3 nucleotides read TGTGCCAGCAGCCTGACAGGGGACGTGCTCGAGCAGTACTTC. This chain uses TRBV14 with TRBJ2-7; 8 positions agree with TRBD1. Germline values: CDR1 SGHDN, CDR2 FVKESK. The length of the CDR3 is 14 residues. The J segment lost 6 bases and the V segment lost 4 bases, leaving 8 bases of the junction unmatched.

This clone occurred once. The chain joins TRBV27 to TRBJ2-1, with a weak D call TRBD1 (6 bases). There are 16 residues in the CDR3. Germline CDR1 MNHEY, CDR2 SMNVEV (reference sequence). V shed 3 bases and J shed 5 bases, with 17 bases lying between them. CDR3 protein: CASSFGGPGYNNEQFF. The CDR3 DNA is TGTGCCAGCAGTTTTGGGGGCCCGGGTTACAACAATGAGCAGTTCTTC.

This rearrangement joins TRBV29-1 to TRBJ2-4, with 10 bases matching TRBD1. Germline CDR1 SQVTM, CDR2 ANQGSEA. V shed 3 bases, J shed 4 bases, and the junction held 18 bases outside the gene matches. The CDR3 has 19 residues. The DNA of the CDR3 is TGCAGCGTTGAGCGACCTCGGGACAGGGGAACCGACATTAAAAACATTCAGTACTTC. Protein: CSVERPRDRGTDIKNIQYF.

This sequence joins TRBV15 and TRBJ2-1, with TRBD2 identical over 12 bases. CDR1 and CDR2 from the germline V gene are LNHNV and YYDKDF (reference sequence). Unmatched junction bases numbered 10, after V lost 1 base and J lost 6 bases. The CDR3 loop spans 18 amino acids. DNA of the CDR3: TGTGCCACCAGCAGAGGTCTAGCGGGAGGGCCGGGGAGCAATGAGCAGTTCTTC. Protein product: CATSRGLAGGPGSNEQFF.

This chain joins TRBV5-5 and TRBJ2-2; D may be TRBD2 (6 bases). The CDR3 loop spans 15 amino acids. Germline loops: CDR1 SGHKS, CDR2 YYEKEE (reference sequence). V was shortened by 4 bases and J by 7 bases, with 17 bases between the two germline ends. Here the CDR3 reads CASSGRTTLSGELFF. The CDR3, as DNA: TGTGCCAGCAGCGGACGGACTACTCTAAGCGGGGAGCTGTTTTTT.